Presented here are 17 T cell receptor beta chains from one specimen sequenced in a study of blood T cells in healthy people across ages. Primed by a sample-barcoded 5' primer and a J-beta primer mix, a second PCR proceeded for about 6 to 11 cycles. Each CDR3 protein gets one entry after TCRdb re-called the 5' RACE reads with MiXCR. The sample has hundreds of thousands of distinct CDR3 sequences, over 40% seen once. Sequenced sample: blood. The receptors stem from a woman of 80 years or more in good health.

The rearrangement uses TRBV10-3 and TRBJ1-2; no definite D call. Germline values: CDR1 ENHRY, CDR2 SYGVKD. V shed 8 bases and J shed 5 bases, with 12 bases lying between them. The CDR3 is 12 amino acids. The CDR3 region has the DNA TGTGCCATCCCGGACGGATCTTATGGCTACACCTTC. It is translated as CAIPDGSYGYTF.

This clonotype was recorded a few times. This chain connects TRBV7-2 to TRBJ2-3; 8 bases are a match to TRBD2. CDR1 and CDR2 (germline): SGHTA, FQGNSA. There are 15 residues in the CDR3. Trimming removed 5 bases from V and 0 bases from J; junction bases left unmatched: 4. CDR3 loop: CASSTLAVSTDTQYF. DNA for the CDR3: TGTGCCAGCAGCACACTAGCGGTGAGCACAGATACGCAGTATTTT.

This rearrangement joins TRBV20-1 to TRBJ2-1, with D perhaps assigned TRBD1 or TRBD2 (6 bases each). The CDR3 totals 13 residues. Trimming stripped 4 bases from V and 8 bases from J, with 15 bases between. CDR1 is DFQATT and CDR2 is SNEGSKA in the germline V gene (reference sequence). Here the CDR3 DNA reads TGCAGTGCTAAGACAGGTTGGGGGGATGAGCAGTTCTTC. It codes for CSAKTGWGDEQFF.

At least ten counts were recorded for this clonotype. CDR3 coding DNA: TGCAGTGCAGCCGGACAGGGCCGCGAGACCCAGTACTTC. Translation gives CSAAGQGRETQYF. The J gene is TRBJ2-5, the V gene TRBV20-1; 8 bases fit TRBD1. Per the germline V gene, CDR1 is DFQATT and CDR2 is SNEGSKA (reference sequence). The CDR3 runs to 13 residues. After removal of 6 bases from V and 5 bases from J, the junction contained 8 bases not matched to a gene.

This chain connects TRBV6-6 to TRBJ2-7, with 10 bases identical to TRBD2. The CDR3 loop spans 14 amino acids. With 5 bases clipped from V and 4 bases from J, the junction kept 5 bases outside the gene matches. Germline-derived CDR1 and CDR2 are MNHNY and SVGAGI (reference sequence). CDR3 in DNA: TGTGCCAGCAGTCAGCGGGAGGGCAAGTACGAGCAGTACTTC. Translated: CASSQREGKYEQYF.

The chain employs TRBV5-4 and TRBJ1-1; the D gene is possibly TRBD1 (5 bases). There are 15 residues in the CDR3. Deletions cut 4 bases from V and 1 base from J, with 14 bases between. Germline V gene lookup returns CDR1 SGHNT and CDR2 YYREEE (reference sequence). The CDR3 nucleotides read TGTGCCAGCAGCCAAAAGGGGAGGGCGAACACTGAAGCTTTCTTT. It is translated as CASSQKGRANTEAFF.

Only one count was recorded for this clonotype. V is TRBV7-2 and J is TRBJ2-1, with TRBD1 as a possible D gene (6 bases). V gave up 0 bases and J gave up 4 bases, with 10 bases separating them. Germline V gene lookup returns CDR1 SGHTA and CDR2 FQGNSA. This CDR3 is built from 15 residues. The CDR3 spells CASSLAQTGYNEQFF. Here the CDR3 DNA reads TGTGCCAGCAGCTTAGCACAGACAGGTTACAATGAGCAGTTCTTC.

The rearrangement links TRBV25-1 to TRBJ2-2; TRBD2 aligns across 11 bases. V gave up 8 bases and J gave up 0 bases; unmatched junction bases: 8. CDR1 MGHDK and CDR2 SYGVNS come from the germline V gene. The CDR3 is 17 residues long. The CDR3 nucleotides are TGTGCCAGCTTTCCGGGACTAGCGGCCGCGAACACCGGGGAGCTGTTTTTT. Its translation is CASFPGLAAANTGELFF. Using reference TRBV25-1 and TRBJ2-2 for the parts outside the CDR3, the full variable domain is EADIYQTPRYLVIGTGKKITLECSQTMGHDKMYWYQQDPGMELHLIHYSYGVNSTEKGDLSSESTVSRIRTEHFPLTLESARPSHTSQYLCASFPGLAAANTGELFFGEGSRLTVL.

V usage is TRBV28 and J usage is TRBJ2-4; 8 nucleotides align to TRBD2. Germline CDR1 is MDHEN and CDR2 is SYDVKM. J gave up 8 bases and V 8 bases, and 26 bases lay outside the gene matches. The CDR3 totals 19 residues. This chain's CDR3 is CASGLQGRGSGTPADIQYF. DNA of the CDR3: TGTGCCAGCGGACTACAGGGTAGGGGTAGCGGGACGCCGGCGGACATTCAGTACTTC.

The chain uses TRBV11-2 and TRBJ2-1; the match to TRBD2 covers 8 bases. This CDR3 is built from 15 residues. Germline CDR1 reads SGHAT; CDR2 reads FQNNGV. V lost 5 bases and J lost 2; bases outside the gene matches: 5. The CDR3 spells CASSRTGGTYNEQFF. The CDR3 bases are TGTGCCAGCAGCCGCACGGGGGGGACCTACAATGAGCAGTTCTTC. The variable domain in full, completed from reference TRBV11-2 and TRBJ2-1, reads EAGVAQSPRYKIIEKRQSVAFWCNPISGHATLYWYQQILGQGPKLLIQFQNNGVVDDSQLPKDRFSAERLKGVDSTLKIQPAKLEDSAVYLCASSRTGGTYNEQFFGPGTRLTVL.

The chain recombines TRBV28 with TRBJ2-1; D may be TRBD1 (5 bases). The CDR3 loop spans 16 amino acids. V was clipped by 9 bases and J by 1 base, with 19 bases between them. Germline CDR1 MDHEN, CDR2 SYDVKM. The CDR3: CASIPGLGESYNEQFF. The CDR3 DNA follows: TGTGCCAGTATACCAGGGTTGGGCGAATCCTACAATGAGCAGTTCTTC.

In regard to this clonotype: Given a much more abundant clone one base away, this may be a read error. The V gene is TRBV30, the J gene TRBJ2-7; perhaps TRBD1 as D (5 bases). CDR1 and CDR2 from the germline V gene are GTSNPN and SVGIG (reference sequence). The CDR3 is 14 residues long. The germline V and J ends were trimmed by 5 bases and 0 bases, with 14 bases remaining between them. The CDR3 bases are TGTGCCTGGGGGGCAGGTGGGTCCTCCTACGAGCAGTACTTC. This translates into CAWGAGGSSYEQYF. The variable domain in full, with the rest retrieved from reference TRBV30 and TRBJ2-7, is SQTIHQWPATLVQPVGSPLSLECTVEGTSNPNLYWYRQAAGRGLQLLFYSVGIGQISSEVPQNLSASRPQDRQFILSSKKLLLSDSGFYLCAWGAGGSSYEQYFGPGTRLTVT.

This clonotype appeared once. A much bigger clone sits one base away, suggesting this may be a read error. The chain combines TRBV5-1 with TRBJ2-1; the D is unclear. Germline V gene data show CDR1 as SGHRS and CDR2 as YFSETQ. The CDR3 has 16 residues. In DNA form, the CDR3 reads TGCGCCAGCAGCTTGGTTGAGGTCAGCTCCGACAATGAGCAGTTCTTC. It encodes CASSLVEVSSDNEQFF. The full variable domain, its missing parts supplied by reference TRBV5-1 and TRBJ2-1, is KAGVTQTPRYLIKTRGQQVTLSCSPISGHRSVSWYQQTPGQGLQFLFEYFSETQRNKGNFPGRFSGRQFSNSRSEMNVSTLELGDSALYLCASSLVEVSSDNEQFFGPGTRLTVL.

The count of this clonotype is one. V usage is TRBV9 and J usage is TRBJ2-1, with a tentative D call TRBD2 (6 bases). Trimming took off 4 bases at V and 7 bases at J, with 12 bases between the two ends. CDR3 length: 13 amino acids. CDR1 is SGDLS and CDR2 is YYNGEE in the germline V gene. CDR3 bases: TGTGCCAGCAGCCGGGACTTCGCGAATGAGCAGTTCTTC. This encodes CASSRDFANEQFF.

This clonotype has just one count. This chain uses TRBV7-2 with TRBJ2-7, with TRBD2 matching 8 bases. The CDR3 runs 16 residues. Looked up from germline, CDR1 is SGHTA and CDR2 is FQGNSA. The J segment lost 0 bases and the V segment lost 3 bases, leaving 7 bases of the junction unmatched. This CDR3 reads CASSFSTSGGSYEQYF. The DNA of the CDR3 is TGTGCCAGCAGCTTCAGTACGAGCGGGGGCTCCTACGAGCAGTACTTC. The whole variable domain, filled in from reference TRBV7-2 and TRBJ2-7, reads GAGVSQSPSNKVTEKGKDVELRCDPISGHTALYWYRQSLGQGLEFLIYFQGNSAPDKSGLPSDRFSAERTGGSVSTLTIQRTQQEDSAVYLCASSFSTSGGSYEQYFGPGTRLTVT.

The J gene is TRBJ1-2, the V gene TRBV29-1, with TRBD1 matching 8 bases. CDR3 length: 14 residues. V was pared by 5 bases and J by 7 bases, with 12 bases of the junction left unmatched. CDR1 is SQVTM, CDR2 ANQGSEA, per germline. The CDR3 loop reads CSVRHRGQEIGYTF. As DNA, the CDR3 is TGCAGCGTTCGACATCGGGGACAGGAGATTGGCTACACCTTC.

Remarks on this clonotype: One base away lies a much larger clone, so this may be a sequencing read error. The rearrangement joins TRBV5-1 to TRBJ1-2; D may be TRBD1 (6 bases). V gave up 5 bases and J gave up 7 bases, with 21 bases separating them. The CDR3 runs 15 residues. Germline V gene sequence: CDR1 SGHRS, CDR2 YFSETQ. This CDR3 is CASRTAGDGGPGYTF. For the CDR3, the DNA is TGCGCCAGCAGAACAGCAGGGGACGGAGGCCCTGGCTACACCTTC.